These 29 T cell receptor beta chains originate from one sample sequenced in a study of blood T cells in healthy people across ages. Sample-barcoded 5' priming and a J-beta primer mix drove a second PCR of about 7 to 11 cycles. TCRdb fed the 5' RACE reads into MiXCR, producing one record per CDR3 protein. The sample lists fewer than 800,000 distinct CDR3 sequences; 32% were seen once. Material: blood. The origin of the receptors is a woman of 80 years or more in good health.

This clonotype was counted at least ten times. The J gene is TRBJ2-5, the V gene TRBV2; TRBD1 matches at 7 bases. The CDR3 sequence is 13 residues long. The germline V gene has CDR1 SNHLY and CDR2 FYNNEI. Trimming cost V 7 bases and J 1 base; bases outside gene matches: 3. The CDR3 sequence is CASNRDSQETQYF. In DNA, the CDR3 is TGTGCCAGCAATCGGGACAGCCAAGAGACCCAGTACTTC.

CDR3 nucleotides: TGTGCCAGCAGCTTACAGGGGCCGAGCACAGATACGCAGTATTTT. Amino acids: CASSLQGPSTDTQYF. The genes are TRBV7-2 and TRBJ2-3, with a tentative D call TRBD1 (6 bases). The CDR3 extends over 15 amino acids. Deletions cut 2 bases from V and 0 bases from J, with 9 bases between. Germline V CDR1 and CDR2: SGHTA, FQGNSA.

This clonotype was observed many times. The chain is built from TRBV28 and TRBJ2-1, with 10 bases aligning to TRBD2. From germline, CDR1 is MDHEN and CDR2 SYDVKM. CDR3 length equals 15 residues. V lost 3 bases to trimming and J lost 5 bases; unmatched junction nucleotides: 4. Here the CDR3 DNA reads TGTGCCAGCAGTTTGGTACTAGCGGGGCACAATGAGCAGTTCTTC. This translates into CASSLVLAGHNEQFF.

This clonotype was counted only a few times. The chain combines TRBV7-2 with TRBJ1-1, with D possibly being TRBD1 (6 bases). The CDR3 consists of 16 residues. V lost 5 bases to trimming and J lost 6 bases, with 22 bases between them. Germline V CDR1 and CDR2: SGHTA, FQGNSA. The CDR3 coding sequence is TGTGCCAGCAGCCCCCGACGGGGGGCGCGCATCGCTGAAGCTTTCTTT. This encodes CASSPRRGARIAEAFF.

This clonotype was detected ten times or more. This sequence joins TRBV5-1 and TRBJ2-7; weak D call: TRBD1 (6 bases). Per germline, CDR1 SGHRS and CDR2 YFSETQ. This CDR3 spans 14 amino acids. V lost 0 bases and J lost 5, with 12 bases in between. The CDR3 reads CASSLVQGFNEQYF. The CDR3 nucleotides read TGCGCCAGCAGCTTGGTACAGGGTTTCAACGAGCAGTACTTC. The full variable domain, in which reference TRBV5-1 and TRBJ2-7 provide the parts outside the CDR3, is KAGVTQTPRYLIKTRGQQVTLSCSPISGHRSVSWYQQTPGQGLQFLFEYFSETQRNKGNFPGRFSGRQFSNSRSEMNVSTLELGDSALYLCASSLVQGFNEQYFGPGTRLTVT.

The chain couples TRBV5-1 to TRBJ2-7, with 8 nucleotides matching TRBD1. Germline CDR1 SGHRS, CDR2 YFSETQ. This CDR3 contains 17 residues. V was clipped by 2 bases and J by 3 bases; unmatched bases: 13. This chain's CDR3 is CASSFQPNQGQGYEQYF. DNA for the CDR3: TGCGCCAGCAGCTTCCAACCCAATCAAGGACAGGGCTACGAGCAGTACTTC.

V is TRBV3-1 and J is TRBJ2-1, with 11 nucleotides matching TRBD2. V shed 5 bases and J 5 bases; nucleotides not matched to a gene: 5. Germline CDR1 reads LGHDT; CDR2 reads YNNKEL (reference sequence). The CDR3 has 15 amino acids. For the CDR3, the DNA is TGTGCCAGCAGCAGGGGACTAGCGGTCCACAATGAGCAGTTCTTC. Protein product: CASSRGLAVHNEQFF.

The CDR3 is CSARSPPNGFGKQYF. The CDR3 DNA follows: TGCAGTGCTAGATCCCCCCCCAATGGGTTCGGAAAGCAGTACTTC. This chain uses TRBV20-1 with TRBJ2-4; no clear D gene. CDR3 length equals 15 residues. CDR1 is DFQATT and CDR2 is SNEGSKA in the germline V gene (reference sequence). Trimming took off 2 bases at V and 13 bases at J, with 24 bases between the two ends.

The chain uses TRBV2 and TRBJ1-1; a possible D gene is TRBD1 (5 bases). Germline CDR1 SNHLY, CDR2 FYNNEI. The V end was cut by 9 bases, the J end by 0 bases, with 14 bases between. CDR3 length: 14 amino acids. The CDR3 protein is CASIRRGLNTEAFF. In DNA, the CDR3 is TGTGCCAGTATCCGGCGGGGCCTGAACACTGAAGCTTTCTTT.

Many counts were recorded for this clonotype. The J gene is TRBJ1-5, the V gene TRBV7-9, with D possibly being TRBD1 (5 bases). Trimming cost V 3 bases and J 4 bases, with 10 bases left between them. CDR1 and CDR2 (germline): SEHNR, FQNEAQ (reference sequence). The CDR3 is made up of 14 amino acids. CDR3 sequence (DNA): TGTGCCAGCAGCTTGGGGGACGGTAATCAGCCCCAGCATTTT. Translating it yields CASSLGDGNQPQHF.

This clonotype was seen ten or more times. The chain combines TRBV6-1 with TRBJ2-7; TRBD1 matches at 8 bases. After removal of 8 bases from V and 5 bases from J, the junction contained 8 bases not matched to a gene. This CDR3 has 13 residues. The germline gives CDR1 MNHNS, CDR2 SASEGT. The CDR3 DNA reads as TGTGCCAGCGCCTGGACAGGGTCCCACGAGCAGTACTTC. Protein sequence: CASAWTGSHEQYF.

This clonotype showed up many times. V is TRBV6-1 and J is TRBJ2-1; D call uncertain. The CDR3 is made up of 12 amino acids. V was clipped by 6 bases and J by 8 bases, with 11 bases between them. Germline V gives CDR1 MNHNS, CDR2 SASEGT. Written as DNA, the CDR3 is TGTGCCAGCAGCCACCTTCGGGATGAGCAGTTCTTC. Translating gives CASSHLRDEQFF.

Details on this clonotype: Relative to the germline gene, one junction end is altered; a read error may explain this. The chain joins TRBV27 to TRBJ2-1; no clear D gene. The CDR3 is made up of 16 amino acids. CDR1 and CDR2 from the germline V gene are MNHEY and SMNVEV (reference sequence). The CDR3 bases are TGTACCAGCAGTTCAAGCGACGGTCTTTCTTACAATGAGCAGTTCTTC. This gives the protein CTSSSSDGLSYNEQFF.

At least ten counts were recorded for this clonotype. The chain employs TRBV11-2 and TRBJ2-1, with 12 bases matching TRBD2. The ends lost 6 bases at V and 10 bases at J; junction bases unmatched: 10. The CDR3 consists of 15 residues. Per the germline V gene, CDR1 is SGHAT and CDR2 is FQNNGV. The CDR3 DNA sequence: TGTGCCAGCAGGCCGAGGGCTAGCGGGGGGGGCGAGCAGTTCTTC. It is translated as CASRPRASGGGEQFF.

There are a few counts of this clonotype. CDR3 protein: CAWSKGQGLHEAFF. The CDR3 coding sequence is TGTGCCTGGAGTAAAGGACAGGGGCTACATGAAGCTTTCTTT. The chain has TRBV30 and TRBJ1-1, with TRBD1 matching over 9 bases. Germline V gives CDR1 GTSNPN, CDR2 SVGIG (reference sequence). This CDR3 comprises 14 residues. The ends lost 2 bases at V and 7 bases at J; junction bases unmatched: 8. Full variable domain (outside the CDR3, taken from reference TRBV30 and TRBJ1-1): SQTIHQWPATLVQPVGSPLSLECTVEGTSNPNLYWYRQAAGRGLQLLFYSVGIGQISSEVPQNLSASRPQDRQFILSSKKLLLSDSGFYLCAWSKGQGLHEAFFGQGTRLTVV.

This clonotype was recorded many times. The chain is built from TRBV6-6 and TRBJ1-5, with 9 bases lining up with TRBD1. Germline V lookup: CDR1 MNHNY, CDR2 SVGAGI (reference sequence). V lost 7 bases and J lost 6; bases outside the gene matches: 16. The CDR3 consists of 17 residues. Here the CDR3 DNA reads TGTGCCAGCATCCAAGGGTCTGGGACAGGGTATATTCAGCCCCAGCATTTT. This translates into CASIQGSGTGYIQPQHF.

The genes are TRBV27 and TRBJ2-5, with 7 positions matching TRBD1. CDR1 MNHEY and CDR2 SMNVEV come from the germline V gene (reference sequence). The CDR3 is 14 residues long. Trimming at V came to 5 bases and at J to 2 bases, leaving 5 bases not matched to a gene. The CDR3 sequence: CASSPWGQQETQYF. The CDR3 coding sequence is TGTGCCAGCAGTCCTTGGGGACAGCAAGAGACCCAGTACTTC.

This clonotype was observed a few times. The CDR3 nucleotides read TGCAGTGCTCAAGGGGCTTCGCTTAACTATGGCTACACCTTC. This encodes CSAQGASLNYGYTF. The chain couples TRBV20-1 to TRBJ1-2; the D gene is possibly TRBD1 (5 bases). Trimming removed 5 bases at V and 1 base at J, with 14 bases between. The CDR3 runs 14 residues. CDR1 is DFQATT and CDR2 is SNEGSKA in the germline V gene (reference sequence).

Remarks on this clonotype: Being one base from a much bigger clone, this may be a read error. The gene calls are TRBV30 and TRBJ2-3; D call uncertain. Trimming took off 6 bases at V and 1 base at J, with 11 bases between the two ends. Germline V CDR1 and CDR2: GTSNPN, SVGIG (reference sequence). The CDR3 covers 13 residues. CDR3 in DNA: TGTGCCTGTGACCCTCCGGGCACAGATACGCAGTATTTT. Translation gives CACDPPGTDTQYF.

The V gene is TRBV6-1, the J gene TRBJ2-3; 8 bases line up with TRBD2. The CDR3 is 15 residues long. Germline V CDR1 and CDR2: MNHNS, SASEGT. The V segment lost 2 bases and the J segment 4 bases; nucleotides outside the gene matches: 5. CDR3: CASSELAGGADTQYF. Written as DNA, the CDR3 is TGTGCCAGCAGTGAACTAGCGGGTGGCGCAGATACGCAGTATTTT.

This clonotype was observed a handful of times. The rearrangement uses TRBV6-6 and TRBJ1-5; TRBD1 agrees at 8 bases. V was clipped by 4 bases and J by 4 bases; unmatched bases: 9. Germline CDR1 MNHNY, CDR2 SVGAGI (reference sequence). The CDR3 length is 16 residues. In DNA, the CDR3 is TGTGCCAGCAGTTTCCACTCGTACAGGGGGAATCAGCCCCAGCATTTT. Translation: CASSFHSYRGNQPQHF.

At least ten counts were recorded for this clonotype. The V and J genes are TRBV11-2 and TRBJ2-6; D not certain. Germline V gene lookup returns CDR1 SGHAT and CDR2 FQNNGV. The CDR3 consists of 16 residues. V was trimmed by 5 bases and J by 0 bases, leaving 11 bases between them. The CDR3 here is CASSRPSPSGANVLTF. The DNA of the CDR3 is TGTGCCAGCAGCCGACCCTCCCCCTCTGGGGCCAACGTCCTGACTTTC.

Of note for this clonotype: This clone may be a read error of a much larger clone one base away. The rearrangement uses TRBV2 and TRBJ1-6; 10 nucleotides agree with TRBD1. The ends lost 6 bases at V and 10 bases at J; junction bases unmatched: 3. The CDR3 has 13 amino acids. Germline V CDR1 and CDR2: SNHLY, FYNNEI. The CDR3 DNA follows: TGTGCCAGCAGGGGGGACAGGGGATCACCCCTCCACTTT. This codes for CASRGDRGSPLHF.

The chain links TRBV7-2 to TRBJ1-5; D may be TRBD1 (6 bases). The CDR3 contains 15 residues. Trimming pared 5 bases from V and 3 bases from J, leaving 14 bases between. Germline loops: CDR1 SGHTA, CDR2 FQGNSA. The CDR3 bases are TGTGCCAGCAGCCTCTCGGGGGGGCTCAATCAGCCCCAGCATTTT. Its translation: CASSLSGGLNQPQHF.

Comment on this clonotype: At one end the junction does not follow the germline gene, possibly because of a read error. The gene calls are TRBV7-2 and TRBJ2-5; D may be TRBD1 or TRBD2 (6 bases each). Germline-derived CDR1 and CDR2 are SGHTA and FQGNSA. The CDR3 has 14 amino acids. The CDR3, as DNA: TGTGTCAGCAGCTTAGACGGGGGCGGGGAGACCCAGTACTTC. Residues: CVSSLDGGGETQYF.

The V call is TRBV7-2, the J call TRBJ2-2; unclear D gene. Germline V CDR1 and CDR2: SGHTA, FQGNSA. The length of the CDR3 is 12 residues. V dropped 5 bases and J dropped 6 bases, with 7 bases sitting between them. Here the CDR3 DNA reads TGTGCCAGCAGCCTCGCTCCCGGGGAGCTGTTTTTT. Its protein is CASSLAPGELFF.

The rearrangement joins TRBV7-9 to TRBJ1-4, with a possible D match to TRBD1 (5 bases). The CDR3 totals 18 residues. In germline, CDR1 is SEHNR, CDR2 FQNEAQ (reference sequence). Trimming cost V 5 bases and J 4 bases, with 23 bases left between them. CDR3 coding DNA: TGTGCCAGCAGCCACGGGGACCCCCCGCGTAGTCTTAATGAAAAACTGTTTTTT. Encoded protein: CASSHGDPPRSLNEKLFF.

This clonotype was observed at least ten times. The rearrangement uses TRBV4-3 and TRBJ2-5; 8 positions agree with TRBD2. From germline, CDR1 is LGHNA and CDR2 YSLEER. V shed 0 bases and J 5 bases; nucleotides not matched to a gene: 14. The CDR3 consists of 18 residues. CDR3 bases: TGCGCCAGCAGCCAAGAAGGTTTAGAGCGGGGGCCGGGGGAGACCCAGTACTTC. Protein product: CASSQEGLERGPGETQYF.

About this clonotype itself: This may arise from a read error, as a much more abundant clone is one base away. The gene calls are TRBV5-1 and TRBJ2-7; 8 bases line up with TRBD2. The V and J ends lost 6 bases and 3 bases, in that order; junction bases with no gene match: 8. This CDR3 comprises 14 residues. CDR1 is SGHRS and CDR2 is YFSETQ in the germline V gene. CDR3 bases: TGCGCCAGCAACAGGAGCGGGGGTAGCTACGAGCAGTACTTC. Protein product: CASNRSGGSYEQYF.